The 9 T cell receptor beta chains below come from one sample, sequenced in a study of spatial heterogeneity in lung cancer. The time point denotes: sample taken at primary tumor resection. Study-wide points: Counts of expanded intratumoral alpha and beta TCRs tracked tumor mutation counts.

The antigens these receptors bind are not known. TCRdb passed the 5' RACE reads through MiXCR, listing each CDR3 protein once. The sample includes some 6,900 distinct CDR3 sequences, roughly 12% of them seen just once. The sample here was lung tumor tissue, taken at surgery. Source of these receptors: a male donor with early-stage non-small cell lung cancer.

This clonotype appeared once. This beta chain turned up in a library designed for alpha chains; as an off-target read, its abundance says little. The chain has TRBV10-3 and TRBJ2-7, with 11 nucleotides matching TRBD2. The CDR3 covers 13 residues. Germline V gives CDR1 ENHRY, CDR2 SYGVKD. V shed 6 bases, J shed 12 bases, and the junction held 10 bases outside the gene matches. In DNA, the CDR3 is TGTGCCATCAGCGGGACTAGCGGTTTAGCTACGTACTTC. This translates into CAISGTSGLATYF.

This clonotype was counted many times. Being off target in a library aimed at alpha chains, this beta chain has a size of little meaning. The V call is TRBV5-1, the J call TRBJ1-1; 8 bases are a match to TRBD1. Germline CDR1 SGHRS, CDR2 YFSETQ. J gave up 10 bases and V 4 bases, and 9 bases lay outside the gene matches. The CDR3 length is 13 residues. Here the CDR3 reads CASSHGQGLGAFF. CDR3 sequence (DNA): TGCGCCAGCAGCCACGGACAGGGCCTGGGAGCTTTCTTT. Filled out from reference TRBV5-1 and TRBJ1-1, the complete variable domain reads KAGVTQTPRYLIKTRGQQVTLSCSPISGHRSVSWYQQTPGQGLQFLFEYFSETQRNKGNFPGRFSGRQFSNSRSEMNVSTLELGDSALYLCASSHGQGLGAFFGQGTRLTVV.

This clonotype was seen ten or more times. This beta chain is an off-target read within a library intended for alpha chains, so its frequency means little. The CDR3, as DNA: TGTGCCAGCAGTACCCGGGAGTGGGGGGTCAATGAGCAGTTCTTC. Amino acids: CASSTREWGVNEQFF. J is TRBJ2-1 and V is TRBV12-3 or TRBV12-4, with D perhaps matching TRBD2 (6 bases). Deletions cut 5 bases from V and 6 bases from J, with 17 bases between. The CDR3 sequence is 15 residues long.

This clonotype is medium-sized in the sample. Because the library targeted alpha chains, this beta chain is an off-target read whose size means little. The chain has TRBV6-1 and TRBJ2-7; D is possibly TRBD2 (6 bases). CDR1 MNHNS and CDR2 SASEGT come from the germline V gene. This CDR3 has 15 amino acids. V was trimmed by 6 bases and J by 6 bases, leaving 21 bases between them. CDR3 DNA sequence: TGTGCCAGCAGACCTTCGGCAGCGGGTGCCGGCGAGCAGTACTTC. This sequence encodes CASRPSAAGAGEQYF.

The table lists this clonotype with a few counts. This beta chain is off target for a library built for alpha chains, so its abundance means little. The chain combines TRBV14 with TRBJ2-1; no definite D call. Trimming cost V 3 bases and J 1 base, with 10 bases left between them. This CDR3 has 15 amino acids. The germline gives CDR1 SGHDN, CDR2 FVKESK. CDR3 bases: TGTGCCAGCAGCCAGCTGGGCGCATCCTACAATGAGCAGTTCTTC. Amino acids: CASSQLGASYNEQFF.

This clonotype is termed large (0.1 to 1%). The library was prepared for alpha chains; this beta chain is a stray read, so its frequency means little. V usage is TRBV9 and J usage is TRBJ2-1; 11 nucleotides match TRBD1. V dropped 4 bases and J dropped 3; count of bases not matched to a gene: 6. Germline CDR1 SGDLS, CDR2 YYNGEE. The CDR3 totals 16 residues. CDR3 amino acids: CASSPGTGGFYNEQFF. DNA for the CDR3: TGTGCCAGCAGCCCCGGGACAGGGGGTTTCTACAATGAGCAGTTCTTC.

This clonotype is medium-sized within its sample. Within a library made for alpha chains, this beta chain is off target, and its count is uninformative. The CDR3 loop is CASSLRQAALQETQYF. The CDR3 coding sequence is TGTGCCAGCAGTCTTAGACAGGCCGCCTTACAAGAGACCCAGTACTTC. The chain has TRBV12-3 or TRBV12-4 and TRBJ2-5; the D gene is possibly TRBD1 (6 bases). This CDR3 has 16 residues. Trimming took 5 bases from V and 2 from J, leaving 18 bases between them.

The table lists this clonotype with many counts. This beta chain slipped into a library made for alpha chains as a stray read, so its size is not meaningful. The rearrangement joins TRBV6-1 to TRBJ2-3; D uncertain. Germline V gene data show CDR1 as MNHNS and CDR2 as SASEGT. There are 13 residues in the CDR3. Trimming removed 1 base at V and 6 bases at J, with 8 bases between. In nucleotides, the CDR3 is TGTGCCAGCAGTGAAGGGACCCTCGATACGCAGTATTTT. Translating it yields CASSEGTLDTQYF.

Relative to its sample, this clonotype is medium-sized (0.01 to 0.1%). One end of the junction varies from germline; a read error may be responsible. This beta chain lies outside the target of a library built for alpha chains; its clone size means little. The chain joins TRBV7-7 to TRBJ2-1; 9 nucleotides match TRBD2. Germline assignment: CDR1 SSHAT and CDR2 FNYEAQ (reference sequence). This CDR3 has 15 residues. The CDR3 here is CASSLELAGYNEQFF. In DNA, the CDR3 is TGTGCTAGCAGCTTAGAACTAGCGGGTTACAATGAGCAGTTCTTC. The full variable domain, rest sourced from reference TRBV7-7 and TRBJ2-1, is GAGVSQSPRYKVTKRGQDVTLRCDPISSHATLYWYQQALGQGPEFLTYFNYEAQPDKSGLPSDRFSAERPEGSISTLTIQRTEQRDSAMYRCASSLELAGYNEQFFGPGTRLTVL.